This TCR beta chain was captured in a study of blood T cell repertoires in COVID-19. Looking at the study overall: T cells, B-cell-depleted T cells, or PBMCs provided the cDNA or gDNA that served as material.

This CDR3 contains 16 residues. V shed 3 bases and J 3 bases; nucleotides not matched to a gene: 6. Germline CDR1 is SGHAT and CDR2 is FQNNGV. This clone came up a few times. Here immunoSEQ multiplex PCR was the method, and the copy in TCRdb shows in-frame clones only, minus some. This sample has about 150,000 clones, with 85% to 90% found just once. The material sequenced was peripheral blood. This TCR came from a man in his fifties with active COVID-19. The gene calls are TRBV11-2 and TRBJ2-1, with 9 bases fitting TRBD2. In nucleotides, the CDR3 is TGTGCCAGCAGCTTGGGGCTACTAGCGGGCTACAATGAGCAGTTCTTC. Protein sequence: CASSLGLLAGYNEQFF.